This T cell receptor (beta chain) was captured by sequencing in a study of a mutant IDH1 vaccine in newly diagnosed glioma. Across the whole study: The earlier regimen, radiotherapy, temozolomide, or both, was most often both.

V shed 4 bases and J 1 base; nucleotides not matched to a gene: 15. Germline CDR1 and CDR2: ENHRY and SYGVKD. This CDR3 is 18 amino acids long. Concerning this clone: Antigen unknown.

Assay: immunoSEQ multiplex PCR; the TCRdb copy retains only in-frame clones and omits some. This table holds tens of thousands of clones, around 84% found once. Noted time point: week 35, safety follow-up. Each dose of the vaccine consisted of 300 ug of mutant IDH1 20-mer peptide, with topical imiquimod. The source material was PBMCs, sampled from a glioma patient whose treatment included an IDH1 peptide vaccine. The sequence derives from a man aged 25 to 40 with glioma. V is TRBV10-3 and J is TRBJ2-5; 7 bases map to TRBD2. The CDR3 here is CAISARVVQRGLQETQYF. The CDR3 DNA is TGTGCCATCAGTGCTAGGGTCGTCCAGCGGGGCCTCCAAGAGACCCAGTACTTC.